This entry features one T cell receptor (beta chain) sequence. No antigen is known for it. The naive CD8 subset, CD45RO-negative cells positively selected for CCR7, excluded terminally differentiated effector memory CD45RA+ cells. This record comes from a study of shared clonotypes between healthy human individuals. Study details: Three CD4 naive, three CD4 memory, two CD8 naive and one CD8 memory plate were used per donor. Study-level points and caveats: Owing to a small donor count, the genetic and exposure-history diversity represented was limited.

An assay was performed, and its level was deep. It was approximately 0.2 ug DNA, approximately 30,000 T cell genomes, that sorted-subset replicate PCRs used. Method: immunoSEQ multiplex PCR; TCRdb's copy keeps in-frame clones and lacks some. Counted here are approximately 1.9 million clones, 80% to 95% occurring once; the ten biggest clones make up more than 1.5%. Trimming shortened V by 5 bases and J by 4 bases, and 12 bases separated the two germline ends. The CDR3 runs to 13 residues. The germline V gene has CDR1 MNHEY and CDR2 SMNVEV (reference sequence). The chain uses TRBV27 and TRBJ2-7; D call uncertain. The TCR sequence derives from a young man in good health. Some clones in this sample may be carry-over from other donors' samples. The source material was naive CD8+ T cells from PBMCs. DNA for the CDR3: TGTGCCAGCAGTGAACGGGTGAAATACGAGCAGTACTTC. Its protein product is CASSERVKYEQYF.